The 23 T cell receptor beta chains below all came from one sample that was sequenced in a study of cytomegalovirus exposure and HLA in healthy donors. The PCR contained 60 Vbeta and 13 Jbeta primers. Sequenced by immunoSEQ multiplex PCR; TCRdb stores in-frame clones only, minus some. Found here are roughly 99,000 clones, about four fifths of them singletons; the top ten hold about 3.8%. Material: PBMCs. These receptors originate from a woman between 40 and 50 years old in good health and CMV-seronegative.

A single count supports this clone. V gene TRBV7-2 combines with J gene TRBJ1-5, with D perhaps TRBD1 (6 bases). Germline V gene data show CDR1 as SGHTA and CDR2 as FQGNSA. The CDR3 runs 13 residues. Trimming took 1 base from V and 9 from J, leaving 10 bases between them. The CDR3 region has the DNA TGTGCCAGCAGCTTAGAGGGGGTTGGGCCCCAGCATTTT. Its translation: CASSLEGVGPQHF.

This chain uses TRBV4-1 with TRBJ2-1, with D perhaps TRBD1 (5 bases). Trimming left V 1 base short and J 7 bases short, with 14 bases between. The CDR3 is 15 amino acids. CDR1 is MGHRA, CDR2 YSYEKL, per germline. The CDR3 coding sequence is TGCGCCAGCAGCCAAGTCCAGGGTGTAAGGAATGAGCAGTTCTTC. Its translation: CASSQVQGVRNEQFF.

The V and J genes are TRBV6-1 and TRBJ1-6, with D possibly being TRBD1 (6 bases). The V end lost 4 bases, the J end lost 8 bases, and 18 bases lay between the germline ends. Germline V gene data show CDR1 as MNHNS and CDR2 as SASEGT. This CDR3 contains 16 residues. CDR3 sequence (DNA): TGTGCCAGCAGTGTCCCACAGGGAAGGGCCGATTCACCCCTCCACTTT. Its translation: CASSVPQGRADSPLHF.

The chain joins TRBV5-1 to TRBJ2-7; maybe TRBD1 (6 bases). Trimming took 3 bases from V and 7 from J, leaving 17 bases between them. This CDR3 region has 14 residues. The germline V gene has CDR1 SGHRS and CDR2 YFSETQ. The CDR3 loop is CASSWSDSSGEQYF. In DNA, the CDR3 is TGCGCCAGCAGCTGGTCGGACAGCTCGGGGGAGCAGTACTTC.

The chain employs TRBV9 and TRBJ2-5; the match to TRBD2 covers 8 bases. The CDR3 covers 16 residues. After removal of 0 bases from V and 5 bases from J, the junction contained 9 bases not matched to a gene. From germline, CDR1 is SGDLS and CDR2 YYNGEE. CDR3 amino acids: CASSVEGSGVAETQYF. In DNA, the CDR3 is TGTGCCAGCAGCGTAGAAGGTAGCGGGGTTGCGGAGACCCAGTACTTC.

The chain couples TRBV9 to TRBJ1-1; perhaps TRBD1 as D (5 bases). V shed 3 bases and J shed 6 bases, with 15 bases lying between them. Germline assignment: CDR1 SGDLS and CDR2 YYNGEE. The length of the CDR3 is 14 residues. For the CDR3, the DNA is TGTGCCAGCAGCGACCTCCAGGGCTCCGCTGAAGCTTTCTTT. It yields the protein CASSDLQGSAEAFF.

CDR3 DNA: TGTGCCTGGAGTGTACGGTGGGGGGATGTTAACTATGGCTACACCTTC. Encoded protein: CAWSVRWGDVNYGYTF. The chain combines TRBV30 with TRBJ1-2; D might be TRBD1 (5 bases). Trimming stripped 0 bases from V and 1 base from J, with 15 bases between. Germline lookup yields CDR1 GTSNPN and CDR2 SVGIG (reference sequence). This CDR3 region has 16 residues.

Regarding this clone: The junction does not match germline at one end; this may be a read error. The J gene is TRBJ2-1, the V gene TRBV7-7, with D maybe TRBD2 (6 bases). This CDR3 has 16 residues. Germline lookup yields CDR1 SSHAT and CDR2 FNYEAQ (reference sequence). The CDR3 here is CASSLVTGGPYNEQFF. DNA for the CDR3: TGTGCTAGCAGCTTAGTGACCGGGGGACCCTACAATGAGCAGTTCTTC.

CDR3 coding DNA: TGTGCCAGCAGTAAGTCGGATGAGGGAGCGGACACTGAAGCTTTCTTT. Translating gives CASSKSDEGADTEAFF. This chain joins TRBV11-3 and TRBJ1-1, with D unclear. CDR1 and CDR2 (germline): SGHNT, YENEEA. The V end lost 6 bases, the J end lost 3 bases, and 20 bases lay between the germline ends. The CDR3 loop spans 16 amino acids.

V and J are TRBV19 and TRBJ1-5; 7 nucleotides match TRBD1. After removal of 3 bases from V and 7 bases from J, the junction contained 9 bases not matched to a gene. The CDR3 spans 15 residues. CDR1 is LNHDA, CDR2 SQIVND, per germline (reference sequence). The DNA for the CDR3 is TGTGCCAGTAGTATTATCGTGGCAGGGGGACAGCCCCAGCATTTT. Protein product: CASSIIVAGGQPQHF.

The V call is TRBV5-5, the J call TRBJ1-5; D possibly corresponds to TRBD1 (6 bases). The CDR3 spans 14 residues. In germline, CDR1 is SGHKS, CDR2 YYEKEE (reference sequence). Trimming stripped 4 bases from V and 4 bases from J, with 12 bases between. The CDR3: CASSPTQGNQPQHF. The CDR3 nucleotides are TGTGCCAGCAGCCCTACGCAGGGGAATCAGCCCCAGCATTTT.

The rearrangement joins TRBV18 to TRBJ1-4; possibly TRBD1 for D (5 bases). The CDR3 totals 15 residues. V was trimmed by 4 bases and J by 5 bases, leaving 14 bases between them. CDR1 and CDR2 (germline): KGHSH, LQKENI. In nucleotides, the CDR3 is TGTGCCAGCTCACGAATGGGTCAGGGAAATGAAAAACTGTTTTTT. It translates to CASSRMGQGNEKLFF.

This clone was seen only once. The gene calls are TRBV6-6 and TRBJ2-7; 10 nucleotides align to TRBD2. J was trimmed by 7 bases and V by 0 bases; bases with no gene match: 6. Per germline, CDR1 MNHNY and CDR2 SVGAGI (reference sequence). The CDR3 loop spans 15 amino acids. The CDR3 DNA is TGTGCCAGCAGTTACTCTAGCGGGGGGCTTTTGGAGCAGTACTTC. Amino acid sequence: CASSYSSGGLLEQYF.

The chain has TRBV5-1 and TRBJ2-2, with 10 bases matching TRBD2. Germline loops: CDR1 SGHRS, CDR2 YFSETQ. The CDR3 runs 16 residues. Trimming cost V 5 bases and J 6 bases; bases outside gene matches: 10. CDR3 sequence: CASRSGLAGVAGELFF. Written as DNA, the CDR3 is TGCGCCAGCAGAAGCGGTCTAGCGGGGGTGGCCGGGGAGCTGTTTTTT.

The V and J genes are TRBV5-1 and TRBJ1-2; 9 nucleotides align to TRBD1. The germline V gene has CDR1 SGHRS and CDR2 YFSETQ. The V segment lost 0 bases and the J segment 8 bases; nucleotides outside the gene matches: 8. The CDR3 totals 15 residues. DNA for the CDR3: TGCGCCAGCAGCTTGGGGACAGGGGTGCATAGGGGCTACACCTTC. Protein sequence: CASSLGTGVHRGYTF.

The chain is built from TRBV10-3 and TRBJ1-1; D unresolved. Germline CDR1 and CDR2: ENHRY and SYGVKD. The CDR3 loop spans 15 amino acids. V shed 0 bases and J shed 1 base, with 9 bases lying between them. The DNA of the CDR3 is TGTGCCATCAGTGAGTCTCCAGGATCGAACACTGAAGCTTTCTTT. Translating it yields CAISESPGSNTEAFF.

J is TRBJ1-5 and V is TRBV27; no clear D. Germline lookup yields CDR1 MNHEY and CDR2 SMNVEV (reference sequence). The CDR3 has 12 amino acids. The V gene lost 3 bases and the J gene lost 6 bases, with 6 bases spanning the gap. The CDR3 sequence: CASSFPGQPQHF. In DNA, the CDR3 is TGTGCCAGCAGTTTTCCAGGTCAGCCCCAGCATTTT.

CDR3 in amino acids: CASKEGDGYNSPLHF. The CDR3 region has the DNA TGTGCCAGTAAGGAGGGAGATGGCTATAATTCACCCCTCCACTTT. The rearrangement links TRBV19 to TRBJ1-6, with unresolved D. The CDR3 runs to 15 residues. V was clipped by 7 bases and J by 3 bases, with 13 bases between them. Germline CDR1 LNHDA, CDR2 SQIVND (reference sequence).

This chain links TRBV5-1 with TRBJ2-5; 14 positions match TRBD2. The CDR3 sequence is 18 residues long. With 4 bases clipped from V and 0 bases from J, the junction kept 8 bases outside the gene matches. Germline CDR1 is SGHRS and CDR2 is YFSETQ. The DNA of the CDR3 is TGCGCCAGCAGCCAAGGACTAGCGGGGGGACTACACCAAGAGACCCAGTACTTC. This translates into CASSQGLAGGLHQETQYF.

The chain carries TRBV18 and TRBJ1-4; TRBD1 matches at 8 bases. Germline V gives CDR1 KGHSH, CDR2 LQKENI. V lost 4 bases and J lost 2; bases outside the gene matches: 0. CDR3 length: 14 residues. DNA for the CDR3: TGTGCCAGCTCACGACAGGGGACTAATGAAAAACTGTTTTTT. This translates into CASSRQGTNEKLFF. The complete variable domain, with remaining parts taken from reference TRBV18 and TRBJ1-4, reads NAGVMQNPRHLVRRRGQEARLRCSPMKGHSHVYWYRQLPEEGLKFMVYLQKENIIDESGMPKERFSAEFPKEGPSILRIQQVVRGDSAAYFCASSRQGTNEKLFFGSGTQLSVL.

This rearrangement joins TRBV6-6 to TRBJ1-1; tentatively, D is TRBD1 (6 bases). This CDR3 contains 16 residues. The germline gives CDR1 MNHNY, CDR2 SVGAGI (reference sequence). The V end was cut by 5 bases, the J end by 4 bases, with 20 bases between. CDR3 sequence reads: CASSTYRVRGSTEAFF. CDR3 nucleotide sequence: TGTGCCAGCAGTACGTACAGGGTAAGGGGCAGCACTGAAGCTTTCTTT.

The chain couples TRBV18 to TRBJ1-1; TRBD1 matches 7 bases. The length of the CDR3 is 17 residues. The V and J ends lost 4 bases and 0 bases, in that order; junction bases with no gene match: 11. Germline CDR1 reads KGHSH; CDR2 reads LQKENI. The CDR3 here is CASSQTGTAILNTEAFF. The CDR3, as DNA: TGTGCCAGCTCACAAACCGGGACAGCGATTTTGAACACTGAAGCTTTCTTT.

The genes are TRBV7-3 and TRBJ2-6, with D hard to call. Trimming left V 6 bases short and J 0 bases short, with 12 bases between. This CDR3 has 16 residues. In germline, CDR1 is SGHTA, CDR2 FQGTGA. CDR3 loop: CASSSSTRSGANVLTF. The CDR3 region has the DNA TGTGCCAGCAGTTCCTCGACACGCTCTGGGGCCAACGTCCTGACTTTC.